This T cell receptor (beta chain) was identified in a study of T-cell memory formation after mild COVID-19. General observations from the study: Clones that shrank (day 15 to 85) were balanced CD4/CD8, whereas later expanders leaned CD4+. SARS-CoV-2 specificity of second-wave clones peaking day 37 was unconfirmed.

TCRdb fed the 5' RACE reads into MiXCR, producing one record per CDR3 protein. The sample lists 550,000 to 600,000 distinct CDR3 sequences; about 20% were seen once. V was trimmed by 7 bases and J by 3 bases, leaving 14 bases between them. CDR3 length equals 14 residues. The germline gives CDR1 SGHDT, CDR2 YYEEEE. This clonotype was seen more than once but under ten times. The antigen is not known. This TCR was sampled from an adult woman who had mild COVID-19 (a few samples of this study predate the infection). Cell type and time point are not known. Sequenced: PBMCs or a T cell subset sorted from them (not recorded which). The chain couples TRBV5-6 to TRBJ1-5; D not certain. CDR3 amino acids: CASSQSRNNQPQHF. The DNA for the CDR3 is TGTGCCAGCTCCCAAAGTCGTAACAATCAGCCCCAGCATTTT. The full variable domain, completed using reference TRBV5-6 and TRBJ1-5, is DAGVTQSPTHLIKTRGQQVTLRCSPKSGHDTVSWYQQALGQGPQFIFQYYEEEERQRGNFPDRFSGHQFPNYSSELNVNALLLGDSALYLCASSQSRNNQPQHFGDGTRLSIL.